Each of the 14 T cell receptor beta chains below was sequenced from the same sample in a study of T cell repertoires in cytomegalovirus infection. Antigens for these TCRs are unknown. TCRdb re-called the reads through MiXCR, storing one row per CDR3 protein. The profile covers about 890,000 distinct CDR3 sequences, with 25% to 40% appearing a single time and roughly 13% taken by the ten largest. The source material was cultured CD8+ T cells from PBMCs, sampled from culture after CMV antigen stimulation. The receptors derive from a human donor in good health (CMV status not recorded). Some clones in this sample may be carry-over from other donors' samples.

This clonotype has ten or more counts. The gene calls are TRBV15 and TRBJ1-5, with D unclear. Deletions cut 1 base from V and 3 bases from J, with 4 bases between. Germline V lookup: CDR1 LNHNV, CDR2 YYDKDF (reference sequence). The CDR3 runs to 13 residues. CDR3 nucleotide sequence: TGTGCCACCAGCAGAGTCACCAATCAGCCCCAGCATTTT. It yields the protein CATSRVTNQPQHF.

The chain couples TRBV18 to TRBJ1-4; D gene uncertain. The CDR3 totals 16 residues. From germline, CDR1 is KGHSH and CDR2 LQKENI. Trimming stripped 2 bases from V and 5 bases from J, with 15 bases between. The CDR3 region is CASSPESKMGNEKLFF. The CDR3, as DNA: TGTGCCAGCTCACCAGAATCAAAAATGGGGAATGAAAAACTGTTTTTT. Using reference TRBV18 and TRBJ1-4 for the parts outside the CDR3, the full variable domain is NAGVMQNPRHLVRRRGQEARLRCSPMKGHSHVYWYRQLPEEGLKFMVYLQKENIIDESGMPKERFSAEFPKEGPSILRIQQVVRGDSAAYFCASSPESKMGNEKLFFGSGTQLSVL.

The chain recombines TRBV15 with TRBJ1-5; D is undetermined. The V and J ends lost 6 bases and 6 bases respectively, with 9 bases between them. Germline assignment: CDR1 LNHNV and CDR2 YYDKDF (reference sequence). There are 12 residues in the CDR3. The CDR3 loop reads CATRDMGQPQHF. The CDR3 DNA follows: TGTGCCACCAGGGATATGGGTCAGCCCCAGCATTTT.

As concerns this clonotype: At one end the junction does not follow the germline gene, possibly because of a read error. V and J are TRBV6-1 and TRBJ1-4; tentative D call: TRBD1 (6 bases). Germline V gene sequence: CDR1 MNHNS, CDR2 SASEGT. This CDR3 spans 13 amino acids. This CDR3 reads CASQRGRLEKLFF. The CDR3 nucleotides read TGTGCCAGCCAACGGGGGCGCCTTGAAAAACTTTTTTTT.

The rearrangement joins TRBV19 to TRBJ1-5; tentative D call: TRBD1 (5 bases). The CDR3 covers 16 residues. Trimming cost V 0 bases and J 4 bases, with 13 bases left between them. CDR1 and CDR2 (germline): LNHDA, SQIVND (reference sequence). The DNA of the CDR3 is TGTGCCAGTAGTATAGATCGCTATGGGGGGAATCAGCCCCAGCATTTT. Translating it yields CASSIDRYGGNQPQHF. The full variable domain, with the rest looked up from reference TRBV19 and TRBJ1-5, is DGGITQSPKYLFRKEGQNVTLSCEQNLNHDAMYWYRQDPGQGLRLIYYSQIVNDFQKGDIAEGYSVSREKKESFPLTVTSAQKNPTAFYLCASSIDRYGGNQPQHFGDGTRLSIL.

This clonotype was seen a handful of times. The chain combines TRBV4-1 with TRBJ2-1; the D gene is possibly TRBD2 (6 bases). Germline CDR1 is MGHRA and CDR2 is YSYEKL. The CDR3 is 16 amino acids. Trimming removed 7 bases from V and 8 bases from J, with 24 bases in between. The CDR3 is CASTRESSALEDEQFF. The CDR3 DNA reads TGCGCCAGCACCCGTGAATCTAGCGCCTTGGAGGATGAGCAGTTCTTC.

This clonotype was observed at least ten times. The chain joins TRBV7-9 to TRBJ1-2; D is unclear. Per germline, CDR1 SEHNR and CDR2 FQNEAQ (reference sequence). This CDR3 has 13 amino acids. Deletions cut 5 bases from V and 6 bases from J, with 13 bases between. The DNA for the CDR3 is TGTGCCAGCAGCCTGGGGAGAGGAGATGGCTACACCTTC. Protein sequence: CASSLGRGDGYTF.

This clonotype occurred a few times. The J gene is TRBJ2-1, the V gene TRBV4-3, with 9 bases matching TRBD1. The CDR3 is 15 residues long. V lost 0 bases and J lost 9; bases outside the gene matches: 6. The germline V gene encodes CDR1 LGHNA and CDR2 YSLEER. The CDR3 region is CASSQEQGAPVEQFF. Here the CDR3 DNA reads TGCGCCAGCAGCCAAGAACAGGGGGCGCCCGTTGAGCAGTTCTTC.

This clonotype was seen only a few times. The rearrangement links TRBV28 to TRBJ1-3; D possibly corresponds to TRBD1 (5 bases). The length of the CDR3 is 19 residues. Between the trimmed V and J ends, which lost 5 bases and 3 bases, there was a span of 26 bases. The germline V gene has CDR1 MDHEN and CDR2 SYDVKM. The DNA of the CDR3 is TGTGCCAGCAGTCCGAATCCCTCCCTTGTGGGGGGTTATGGAAACACCATATATTTT. This gives the protein CASSPNPSLVGGYGNTIYF.

A few counts support this clonotype. V gene TRBV7-9 combines with J gene TRBJ2-1; 7 nucleotides align to TRBD1. V lost 5 bases, J lost 10 bases, and 8 bases stayed unmatched. Germline-derived CDR1 and CDR2 are SEHNR and FQNEAQ (reference sequence). This CDR3 region has 13 residues. This CDR3 is CASSTMTGSEQFF. CDR3 bases: TGTGCCAGCAGCACCATGACAGGGAGCGAGCAGTTCTTC.

The rearrangement links TRBV4-1 to TRBJ2-3; 10 nucleotides agree with TRBD1. This CDR3 is 16 amino acids long. CDR1 and CDR2 (germline): MGHRA, YSYEKL. The ends lost 1 base at V and 0 bases at J; junction bases unmatched: 1. The CDR3 DNA sequence: TGCGCCAGCAGCCAAGGGACAGGGGGTAGCACAGATACGCAGTATTTT. Translating gives CASSQGTGGSTDTQYF.

The chain combines TRBV27 with TRBJ2-7, with a weak D call TRBD1 (5 bases). The CDR3 covers 14 residues. The germline V gene has CDR1 MNHEY and CDR2 SMNVEV (reference sequence). Trimming stripped 8 bases from V and 2 bases from J, with 16 bases between. The CDR3 loop is CASAISTGAYEQYF. The CDR3 DNA sequence: TGTGCCAGCGCGATCAGTACAGGAGCCTACGAGCAGTACTTC.

This clonotype was recorded many times. The chain uses TRBV27 and TRBJ2-1; D uncertain. The CDR3 is 11 amino acids. The V gene lost 3 bases and the J gene lost 7 bases, with 4 bases spanning the gap. CDR1 and CDR2 from the germline V gene are MNHEY and SMNVEV (reference sequence). The CDR3 sequence: CASSFRNEQFF. CDR3 sequence (DNA): TGTGCCAGCAGTTTTCGGAATGAGCAGTTCTTC.

This chain links TRBV24-1 with TRBJ2-1, with 7 bases aligning to TRBD1. The CDR3 has 14 residues. V trimming: 6 bases; J trimming: 0 bases; junction bases outside the gene matches: 1. Germline V gene data show CDR1 as KGHDR and CDR2 as SFDVKD. DNA of the CDR3: TGTGCCACCAGTTACAGGGGCTCCTACAATGAGCAGTTCTTC. It specifies CATSYRGSYNEQFF.